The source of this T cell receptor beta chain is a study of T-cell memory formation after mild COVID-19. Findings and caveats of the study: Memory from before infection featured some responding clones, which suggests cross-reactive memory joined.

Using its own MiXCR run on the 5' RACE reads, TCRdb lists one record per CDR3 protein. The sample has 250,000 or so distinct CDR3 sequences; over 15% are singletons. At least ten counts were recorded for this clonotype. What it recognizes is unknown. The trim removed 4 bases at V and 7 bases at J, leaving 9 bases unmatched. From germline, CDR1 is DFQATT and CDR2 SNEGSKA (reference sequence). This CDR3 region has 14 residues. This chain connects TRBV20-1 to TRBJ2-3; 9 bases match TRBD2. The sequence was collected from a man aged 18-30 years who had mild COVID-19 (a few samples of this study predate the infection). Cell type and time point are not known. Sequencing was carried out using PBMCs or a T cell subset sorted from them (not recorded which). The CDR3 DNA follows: TGCAGTGCTATTAGCGGGGGAGGCGGTAATACGCAGTATTTT. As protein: CSAISGGGGNTQYF.